The source of this T cell receptor beta chain is a study of blood T cell repertoires in COVID-19. Across the study: Samples came from the United States, Italy and Spain, spanning acute and convalescent COVID-19. The cDNA or gDNA used as material had been derived from T cells, B-cell-depleted T cells, or PBMCs.

The V segment lost 7 bases and the J segment 8 bases; nucleotides outside the gene matches: 7. The CDR3 covers 12 residues. This clone has a handful of counts. In the source study's methods: The authors estimated nucleated cell counts from reference gene primer amplification. This table comes from immunoSEQ multiplex PCR, and its TCRdb copy is limited to in-frame clones, with some not included. V and J calls and clone size are copied from that table; D and trimming were computed from the DNA. This sample carries more than 200,000 clones, under 90% of them seen once, and the ten largest clones take 3.5% to 4.5%.

The sample consisted of peripheral blood. The rearrangement links TRBV12-3 or TRBV12-4 to TRBJ1-2, with TRBD1 matching 7 bases. The receptor comes from a man between 45 and 60 years old with acute or convalescent COVID-19. CDR3 DNA sequence: TGTGCCAGCACCCCCGACAGGGACGGCTACACCTTC. This gives the protein CASTPDRDGYTF.